Described below is a single TCR beta chain sequence and its context. Antigen specificity is unknown. Other nucleotide sequences from this sample produce the same CDR3. This specimen belongs to a study of shared clonotypes between healthy human individuals. Study at large: Researchers assigned three CD4 naive, three CD4 memory, two CD8 naive and one CD8 memory plate to each donor. Study results and limitations: It was the non-shared clonotypes that had lower generation probabilities than clonotypes shared by all four donors.

Libraries were prepared by immunoSEQ multiplex PCR; TCRdb keeps only in-frame clonotypes and omits some of them. The sample carries about 1.9 million clones, around 93% recorded once. Between the trimmed V and J ends, which lost 0 bases and 4 bases, there was a span of 11 bases. There are 15 residues in the CDR3. The germline gives CDR1 SGHTA, CDR2 FQGTGA. Naive CD8 populations comprised CD45RO-negative cells positively selected for CCR7, excluding terminally differentiated effector memory CD45RA+ cells. Healthy and HIV-negative, the adult donors had no recent acute infections or vaccinations. The chain recombines TRBV7-3 with TRBJ2-3; tentative D call: TRBD1 (6 bases). The specimen sequenced was naive CD8+ T cells from PBMCs. The sequence came from a man younger than 35 in good health. Some clones in this sample may be carry-over from other donors' samples. CDR3 in DNA: TGTGCCAGCAGCTTAACTGGGGCAGGGGCAGATACGCAGTATTTT. Residues: CASSLTGAGADTQYF.